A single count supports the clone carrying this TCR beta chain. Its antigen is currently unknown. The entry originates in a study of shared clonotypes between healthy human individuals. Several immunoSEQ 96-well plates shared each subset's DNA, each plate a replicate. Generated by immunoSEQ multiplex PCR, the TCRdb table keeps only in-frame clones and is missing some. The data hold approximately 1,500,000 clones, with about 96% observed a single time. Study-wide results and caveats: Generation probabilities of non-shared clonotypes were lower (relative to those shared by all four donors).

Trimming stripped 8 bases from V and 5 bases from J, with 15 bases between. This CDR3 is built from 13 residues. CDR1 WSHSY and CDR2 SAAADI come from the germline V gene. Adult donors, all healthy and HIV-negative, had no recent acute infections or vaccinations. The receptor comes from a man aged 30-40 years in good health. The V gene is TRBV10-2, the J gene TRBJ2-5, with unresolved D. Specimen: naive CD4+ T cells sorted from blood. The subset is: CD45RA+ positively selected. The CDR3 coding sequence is TGCGCCAGCCGAATCGGACGGAAGGAGACCCAGTACTTC. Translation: CASRIGRKETQYF.